The 21 T cell receptor beta chains listed next were all sequenced from one sample in a study of persistence of HIV-infected CD4 T cells (dated by TCRdb to about 2020). Their antigen targets remain unknown. According to the study, the label for this sample's treatment or condition signals: suppressive antiretroviral therapy. Lysates of CMV-infected fibroblasts were used at approximately 10 ug/mL for cell stimulation. CD4+ T cells that responded were sorted based on upregulation of both CD40 ligand and CD69. TCRbeta repertoires were sequenced from genomic DNA with the immunoSEQ hsTCRB assay version 4 in survey mode. TCRdb took this table from immuneACCESS and kept in-frame rearrangements with V and J called. Such tables lack part of the clones; where checked against another copy, unresolved V genes explain under half of the gap, and the rest is unexplained. The sample table holds about 20,000 clones, of which around 82% were seen once. 6.8% of the sample is in the top ten clones.

The input for sequencing was CD4+ T cells sorted from PBMCs after roughly 18-hour stimulation, taken from a patient who received antiretroviral therapy. Per the publication, the cell subset or site label means: CD40L+CD69+ CD4 T cells responding to CMV lysate. The receptors derive from an adult man with HIV who was CMV-seropositive.

This chain uses TRBV12-3 or TRBV12-4 with TRBJ1-1; D remains unclear. This CDR3 contains 11 residues. Trimming removed 4 bases from V and 10 bases from J, with 10 bases in between. CDR3 sequence reads: CASSSRMRAFF. The DNA for the CDR3 is TGTGCCAGCAGTTCCAGGATGCGAGCTTTCTTT.

The V and J genes are TRBV2 and TRBJ2-7; possibly TRBD1 for D (6 bases). The length of the CDR3 is 15 residues. Germline lookup yields CDR1 SNHLY and CDR2 FYNNEI. Trimming took off 3 bases at V and 4 bases at J, with 16 bases between the two ends. The CDR3 is CASSDPQAGEYEQYF. The CDR3 bases are TGTGCCAGCAGTGACCCCCAGGCAGGGGAGTACGAGCAGTACTTC.

The gene calls are TRBV24-1 and TRBJ2-2; no firm D call. CDR1 is KGHDR, CDR2 SFDVKD, per germline. This CDR3 is 13 amino acids long. Trimming took off 4 bases at V and 6 bases at J, with 8 bases between the two ends. CDR3 nucleotides: TGTGCCACCAGTGACCCCAATCCCGGGGAGCTGTTTTTT. Protein sequence: CATSDPNPGELFF.

The rearrangement uses TRBV18 and TRBJ1-2; no reliable D call. This CDR3 has 15 amino acids. V lost 1 base, J lost 0 bases, and 9 bases lay in between. Germline V gene data show CDR1 as KGHSH and CDR2 as LQKENI. CDR3 amino acids: CASSPLPDSNYGYTF. The CDR3 DNA sequence: TGTGCCAGCTCACCACTACCAGACTCTAACTATGGCTACACCTTC.

The chain uses TRBV12-5 and TRBJ2-2, with TRBD1 matching over 8 bases. Germline V gives CDR1 LGHNT, CDR2 FRNRAP. The CDR3 covers 20 residues. With 5 bases clipped from V and 3 bases from J, the junction kept 20 bases outside the gene matches. The CDR3 DNA reads as TGTGCTAGTGGTCTAGGTCCGGGACAGGTTCAATTTTGGGACACCGGGGAGCTGTTTTTT. This codes for CASGLGPGQVQFWDTGELFF.

V and J are TRBV11-3 and TRBJ2-2; 10 nucleotides line up with TRBD1. CDR1 SGHNT and CDR2 YENEEA come from the germline V gene. The junction had 4 bases not matched to a gene; V was cut back by 2 bases and J by 1 base. This CDR3 is 17 amino acids long. DNA of the CDR3: TGTGCCAGCAGCTTATCAAGGGACAGGGGGAACACCGGGGAGCTGTTTTTT. This encodes CASSLSRDRGNTGELFF.

The chain's CDR3 is CSARSGDTQYF. In DNA, the CDR3 is TGCAGTGCTCGTTCGGGAGATACGCAGTATTTT. The chain couples TRBV20-1 to TRBJ2-3; D not resolved. Germline V gene data show CDR1 as DFQATT and CDR2 as SNEGSKA (reference sequence). The CDR3 length is 11 residues. The germline V and J ends were trimmed by 5 bases and 5 bases, with 8 bases remaining between them.

This clone occurred a few times. The V call is TRBV5-6, the J call TRBJ1-6, with 9 positions matching TRBD1. The junction had 8 bases not matched to a gene; V was cut back by 3 bases and J by 10 bases. CDR1 SGHDT and CDR2 YYEEEE come from the germline V gene. The CDR3 loop spans 15 amino acids. CDR3 sequence reads: CASSSWDREDSPLHF. As DNA, the CDR3 is TGTGCCAGCAGCTCCTGGGACAGGGAGGACTCACCCCTCCACTTT.

This clone was counted a few times. V and J are TRBV4-1 and TRBJ1-2; D perhaps matches TRBD1 (6 bases). The CDR3 covers 15 residues. Trimming took off 0 bases at V and 4 bases at J, with 12 bases between the two ends. Per the germline V gene, CDR1 is MGHRA and CDR2 is YSYEKL. In DNA form, the CDR3 reads TGCGCCAGCAGCCAAGATTTTCAGGGGAGCTATGGCTACACCTTC. Translation gives CASSQDFQGSYGYTF.

This rearrangement joins TRBV2 to TRBJ2-7; the D gene is possibly TRBD1 (6 bases). The CDR3 contains 13 residues. Germline CDR1 is SNHLY and CDR2 is FYNNEI. The V end lost 8 bases, the J end lost 2 bases, and 13 bases lay between the germline ends. The CDR3 nucleotides read TGTGCCAGCCAACCGGACAGCCCCTACGAGCAGTACTTC. It is translated as CASQPDSPYEQYF.

V usage is TRBV6-5 and J usage is TRBJ1-3; TRBD1 is a possible D gene (5 bases). V dropped 8 bases and J dropped 2 bases, with 10 bases sitting between them. The length of the CDR3 is 13 residues. Germline V CDR1 and CDR2: MNHEY, SVGAGI. CDR3 in amino acids: CASGGLAGNTIYF. The CDR3 DNA reads as TGTGCCAGCGGGGGGTTGGCTGGAAACACCATATATTTT.

The chain uses TRBV7-3 and TRBJ1-2; D perhaps matches TRBD1 (5 bases). Germline CDR1 is SGHTA and CDR2 is FQGTGA. Trimming cost V 5 bases and J 6 bases, with 13 bases left between them. The CDR3 consists of 13 residues. The CDR3 nucleotides read TGTGCCAGCAGCCCCCAGCCGGGGGATGGCTACACCTTC. This sequence encodes CASSPQPGDGYTF.

This clone was counted once. The chain joins TRBV18 to TRBJ1-1, with 10 positions matching TRBD1. Germline CDR1 KGHSH, CDR2 LQKENI. This CDR3 contains 18 residues. J lost 1 base, V lost 6 bases, and 14 bases had no gene match. DNA for the CDR3: TGTGCCAGCTCTCGCAAGGGACAGGGGAGGAGTTGGAACACTGAAGCTTTCTTT. Protein product: CASSRKGQGRSWNTEAFF. Looking up the rest from reference TRBV18 and TRBJ1-1 gives the full variable domain: NAGVMQNPRHLVRRRGQEARLRCSPMKGHSHVYWYRQLPEEGLKFMVYLQKENIIDESGMPKERFSAEFPKEGPSILRIQQVVRGDSAAYFCASSRKGQGRSWNTEAFFGQGTRLTVV.

The chain is built from TRBV2 and TRBJ2-7, with D possibly being TRBD2 (5 bases). In germline, CDR1 is SNHLY, CDR2 FYNNEI. The CDR3 runs 14 residues. Trimming took 0 bases from V and 2 from J, leaving 8 bases between them. The CDR3 sequence is CASSEAGGAYEQYF. The CDR3 DNA reads as TGTGCCAGCAGTGAAGCAGGAGGAGCCTACGAGCAGTACTTC. Full variable domain (rest looked up from reference TRBV2 and TRBJ2-7): EPEVTQTPSHQVTQMGQEVILRCVPISNHLYFYWYRQILGQKVEFLVSFYNNEISEKSEIFDDQFSVERPDGSNFTLKIRSTKLEDSAMYFCASSEAGGAYEQYFGPGTRLTVT.

The chain has TRBV3-1 (or the pseudogene TRBV3-2) and TRBJ1-5; tentatively, D is TRBD1 (5 bases). The germline V and J ends were trimmed by 4 bases and 9 bases, with 13 bases remaining between them. CDR3 length equals 13 residues. In germline, CDR1 is LGHDT, CDR2 YNNKEL (reference sequence). Here the CDR3 reads CASSLGGGRPQHF. The DNA for the CDR3 is TGTGCCAGCAGCCTGGGGGGGGGACGGCCCCAGCATTTT.

By frequency in the sample, this clone is medium-sized. The V call is TRBV7-8, the J call TRBJ2-2, with 10 bases fitting TRBD2. The CDR3 totals 17 residues. CDR1 and CDR2 (germline): SGHVS, FQNEAQ. The junction had 15 bases not matched to a gene; V was cut back by 10 bases and J by 4 bases. The CDR3 reads CATRGLAGVTSTGELFF. In DNA form, the CDR3 reads TGTGCCACCCGGGGGCTAGCGGGGGTTACGAGCACCGGGGAGCTGTTTTTT.

The chain is built from TRBV7-8 and TRBJ1-5; maybe TRBD1 (5 bases). The CDR3 covers 13 residues. Germline V CDR1 and CDR2: SGHVS, FQNEAQ. Trimming removed 1 base at V and 7 bases at J, with 8 bases between. The CDR3 loop is CASSLGRGQPQHF. CDR3 DNA: TGTGCCAGCAGCTTAGGGAGGGGACAGCCCCAGCATTTT.

The rearrangement joins TRBV9 to TRBJ1-2; no firm D call. Germline V gene data show CDR1 as SGDLS and CDR2 as YYNGEE. The V gene lost 3 bases and the J gene lost 1 base, with 13 bases spanning the gap. This CDR3 spans 15 amino acids. DNA of the CDR3: TGTGCCAGCAGCGACAGCCAAACTTTTAACTATGGCTACACCTTC. It is translated as CASSDSQTFNYGYTF.

The chain is built from TRBV28 and TRBJ1-1; TRBD1 agrees at 8 bases. Germline trimming cut 5 bases from V and 2 bases from J; bases unmatched to any gene: 7. The CDR3 extends over 15 amino acids. CDR1 is MDHEN and CDR2 is SYDVKM in the germline V gene. CDR3 region: CASSRPRGPNTEAFF. The DNA for the CDR3 is TGTGCCAGCAGTCGCCCCAGGGGGCCCAACACTGAAGCTTTCTTT.

The chain uses TRBV7-2 and TRBJ2-3; 7 bases align to TRBD1. Germline CDR1 SGHTA, CDR2 FQGNSA. The CDR3 length is 15 residues. The J segment lost 1 base and the V segment lost 3 bases, leaving 4 bases of the junction unmatched. DNA for the CDR3: TGTGCCAGCAGCTTCGACAGGGTAGGCACAGATACGCAGTATTTT. This encodes CASSFDRVGTDTQYF.

This clone was detected a few times. The genes are TRBV6-4 and TRBJ2-3; 8 bases are shared with TRBD2. V trimming: 5 bases; J trimming: 5 bases; junction bases outside the gene matches: 9. The CDR3 has 15 residues. Germline loops: CDR1 MRHNA, CDR2 SNTAGT. In DNA form, the CDR3 reads TGTGCCAGCAGTTTCCGGGGGGGCTTGGGAGATACGCAGTATTTT. Translation: CASSFRGGLGDTQYF.